The present T cell receptor (beta chain) was sequenced within a study of blood T cell repertoires in COVID-19. Method: immunoSEQ multiplex PCR; TCRdb's copy keeps in-frame clones and lacks some. The repertoire holds roughly 150,000 clones, with about four fifths as singletons. V dropped 0 bases and J dropped 0; count of bases not matched to a gene: 7. The length of the CDR3 is 18 residues. The germline CDR1 and CDR2 sequences are SGDLS and YYNGEE. The chain employs TRBV9 and TRBJ2-3; TRBD2 matches at 10 bases. Sequenced: peripheral blood. The TCR was taken from a man between 60 and 75 years old with acute or convalescent COVID-19. CDR3 coding DNA: TGTGCCAGCAGCGTAGGCCAGCGGGGGGGCCGTAGCACAGATACGCAGTATTTT. Its protein is CASSVGQRGGRSTDTQYF.